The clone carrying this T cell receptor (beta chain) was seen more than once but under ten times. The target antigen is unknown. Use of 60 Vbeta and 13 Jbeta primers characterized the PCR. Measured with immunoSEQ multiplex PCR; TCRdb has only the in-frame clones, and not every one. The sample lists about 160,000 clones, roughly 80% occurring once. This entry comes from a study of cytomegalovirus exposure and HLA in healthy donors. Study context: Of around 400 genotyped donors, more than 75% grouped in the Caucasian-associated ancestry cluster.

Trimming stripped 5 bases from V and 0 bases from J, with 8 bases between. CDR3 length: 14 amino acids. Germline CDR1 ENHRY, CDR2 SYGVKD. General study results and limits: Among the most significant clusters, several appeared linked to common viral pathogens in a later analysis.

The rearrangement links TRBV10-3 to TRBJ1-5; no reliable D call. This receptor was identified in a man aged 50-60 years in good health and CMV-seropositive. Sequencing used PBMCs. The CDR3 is CAISIHNSNQPQHF. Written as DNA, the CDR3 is TGTGCCATCAGTATTCACAATAGCAATCAGCCCCAGCATTTT.